This TCR beta chain was recorded in a study of spatial heterogeneity in lung cancer. Whole-study context: Detection consistently yielded more beta chains than alpha chains.

The sample's time point: blood at routine non-recurrence follow-up after resection. Unsorted tumor, nontumor lung tissue or cryopreserved PBMC supplied the whole RNA. This clonotype has a count of ten or more. With 6 bases clipped from V and 9 bases from J, the junction kept 7 bases outside the gene matches. From germline, CDR1 is SQVTM and CDR2 ANQGSEA. The length of the CDR3 is 12 residues. Unique molecular identifiers, one per molecule, were present on every TCR cDNA molecule. From the 5' RACE reads, TCRdb called clonotypes with MiXCR, one entry per CDR3 protein. This table holds over 95,000 distinct CDR3 sequences, 11% found once.

Sample: PBMCs, taken at follow-up. This clonotype originated in a female donor with early-stage non-small cell lung cancer. V usage is TRBV29-1 and J usage is TRBJ2-1, with 8 bases that match TRBD1. CDR3 DNA: TGCAGCGTGGTCGGACAGGGCGGTGAGCAGTTCTTC. Encoded protein: CSVVGQGGEQFF.